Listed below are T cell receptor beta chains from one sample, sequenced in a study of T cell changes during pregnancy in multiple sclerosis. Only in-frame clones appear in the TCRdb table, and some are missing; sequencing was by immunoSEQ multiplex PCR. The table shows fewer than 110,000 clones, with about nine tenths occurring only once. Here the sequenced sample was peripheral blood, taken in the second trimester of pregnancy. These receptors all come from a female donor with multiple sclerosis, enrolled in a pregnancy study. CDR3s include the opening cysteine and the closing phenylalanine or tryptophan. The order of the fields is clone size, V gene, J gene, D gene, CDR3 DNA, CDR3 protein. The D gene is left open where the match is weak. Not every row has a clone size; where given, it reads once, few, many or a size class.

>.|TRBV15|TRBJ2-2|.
TGTGCCACCAGCAGAGGTAACTTGAACACCGGGGAGCTGTTTTTT
CATSRGNLNTGELFF
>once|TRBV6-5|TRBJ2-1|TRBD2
TGTGCCAGCAGCTGGGGACTAGCGGGAAGTGAGCAGTTCTTC
CASSWGLAGSEQFF
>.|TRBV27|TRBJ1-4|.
TGTGCCAGCAGTTCCCTCTATCCGACAGGACAACTGTTTTTT
CASSSLYPTGQLFF
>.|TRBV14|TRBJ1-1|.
TGTGCCAGCAGCCCCCTCCCGAACACTGAAGCTTTCTTT
CASSPLPNTEAFF
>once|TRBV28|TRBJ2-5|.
TGTGCCAGCAGTTTTGGACAGCAACTACGAAACCAAGAGACCCAGTACTTC
CASSFGQQLRNQETQYF
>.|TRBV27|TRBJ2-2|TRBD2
TGTGCCAGCAGTTCTAGCGGGCACCGGGAGCTGTTTTTT
CASSSSGHRELFF
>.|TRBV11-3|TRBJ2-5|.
TGTGCCAGCAGCTCCCGGGAAGTCCCAGAGACCCAGTACTTC
CASSSREVPETQYF
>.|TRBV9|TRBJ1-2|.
TGTGCCAGCAGCCCTCGGTCCAACCGCGGGTATGGCTACACCTTC
CASSPRSNRGYGYTF
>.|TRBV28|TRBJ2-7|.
TGTGCCAGCAGTTTTGGGGGGGCTCACGTCTACGAGCAGTACTTC
CASSFGGAHVYEQYF
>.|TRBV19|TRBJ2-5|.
TGTGCCAGTAGCCGGAGGGGGCGCGGAGGGTACCAAGAGACCCAGTACTTC
CASSRRGRGGYQETQYF
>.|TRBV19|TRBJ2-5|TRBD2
TGTGCCAGTAGTAGCGGGGGAGGAGAGACCCAGTACTTC
CASSSGGGETQYF
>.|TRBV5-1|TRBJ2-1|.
TGCGCCAGCAGCTTCCTGACAGGTTCCCCATACAATGAGCAGTTCTTC
CASSFLTGSPYNEQFF
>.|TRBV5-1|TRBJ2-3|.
TGCGCCAGCAGCTTGGAAGCTCTCACAGATACGCAGTATTTT
CASSLEALTDTQYF
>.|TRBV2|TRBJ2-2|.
TGTGCCAGCAGTGAACTGACAGTCTTGTCCGGGGAGCTGTTTTTT
CASSELTVLSGELFF
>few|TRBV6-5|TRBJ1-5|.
TGTGCCAGCAGGCCGGACAAGCATCAGCCCCAGCATTTT
CASRPDKHQPQHF
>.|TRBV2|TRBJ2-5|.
TGTGCCAGCAGTGAAGCGAGGGCGGAGACCCAGTACTTC
CASSEARAETQYF
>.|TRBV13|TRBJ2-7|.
TGTGCCAGCAGCCCCCGACAGTTCTCCTACGAGCAGTACTTC
CASSPRQFSYEQYF
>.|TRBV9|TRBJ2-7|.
TGTGCCAGCAGCGTAGGACCACAGAGCTCCTACGAGCAGTACTTC
CASSVGPQSSYEQYF
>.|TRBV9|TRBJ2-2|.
TGTGCCAGCAGCCCCTACACCGGGGAGCTGTTTTTT
CASSPYTGELFF
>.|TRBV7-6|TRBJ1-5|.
TGTGCCAGCAGCCGCACACGCGGTAAGCCCCAGCATTTT
CASSRTRGKPQHF
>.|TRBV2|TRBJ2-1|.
TGTGCCAGCAAGTCGTTTTTTTCGGGGGATGCGGGGAACAATGAGCAGTTCTTC
CASKSFFSGDAGNNEQFF
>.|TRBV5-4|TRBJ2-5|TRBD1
TGTGCCAGCACAATGGACAGGGGAGGGGCAGAGACCCAGTACTTC
CASTMDRGGAETQYF
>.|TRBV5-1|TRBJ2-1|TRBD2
TGCGCCAGCAGCTTGGGAGGGGCTAGCGGTGAGCAGTTCTTC
CASSLGGASGEQFF
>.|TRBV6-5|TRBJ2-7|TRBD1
TGTGCCAGCAGTTACACTGACAGGGTCGAGCAGTACTTC
CASSYTDRVEQYF
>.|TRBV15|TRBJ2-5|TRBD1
TGTGCCACCGGTCAGGACAGGGGACAAGAGACCCAGTACTTC
CATGQDRGQETQYF
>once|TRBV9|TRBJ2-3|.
TGTGCCAGCAGCGTAGGGCTCCTACTTGGGGCCCCCACAGATACGCAGTATTTT
CASSVGLLLGAPTDTQYF
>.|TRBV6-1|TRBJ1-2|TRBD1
TGTGCCAGCAGCGGGACAGCACCCAACTATGGCTACACCTTC
CASSGTAPNYGYTF
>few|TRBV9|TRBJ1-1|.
TGTGCCAGCAGCGTCGACAGCACTGAAGCTTTCTTT
CASSVDSTEAFF
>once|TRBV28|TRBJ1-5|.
TGTGCCAGCAGCCCACAGGCGGGGTCGGGCAATCAGCCCCAGCATTTT
CASSPQAGSGNQPQHF
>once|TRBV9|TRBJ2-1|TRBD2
TGTGCCAGCAGCGTCTTTGGGACTAGCTCCTACAATGAGCAGTTCTTC
CASSVFGTSSYNEQFF
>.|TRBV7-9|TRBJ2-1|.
TGTGCCAGCAGCCCCTATCCCAATGAGCAGTTCTTC
CASSPYPNEQFF
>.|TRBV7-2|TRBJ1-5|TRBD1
TGTGCCAGCAGCTCCGGACAGGGGCGGCCTCAGCATTTT
CASSSGQGRPQHF
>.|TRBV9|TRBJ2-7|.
TGTGCCAGCAGCGTAGATTACTCGGGAGAGCAGTACTTC
CASSVDYSGEQYF
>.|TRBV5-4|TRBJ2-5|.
TGTGCCAGCAGCTTTCCGCGAACAGAGACCCAGTACTTC
CASSFPRTETQYF
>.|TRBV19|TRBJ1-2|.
TGTGCCAGTAGTATTTCTGCGGGGGGGTATGGCTACACCTTC
CASSISAGGYGYTF
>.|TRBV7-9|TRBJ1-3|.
TGTGCCAGCAGCTTAGGGACAGTCTCTGGAAACACCATATATTTT
CASSLGTVSGNTIYF
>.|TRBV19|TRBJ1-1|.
TGTGCCAGTAGTACTACCGGGACACAAAACACTGAAGCTTTCTTT
CASSTTGTQNTEAFF
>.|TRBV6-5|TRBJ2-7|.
TGTGCCAGCAGTTACTCAGGGGTATCCTACGAGCAGTACTTC
CASSYSGVSYEQYF
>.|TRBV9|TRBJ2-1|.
TGTGCCAGCACCAGACAGTCCAGCTCCTACAATGAGCAGTTCTTC
CASTRQSSSYNEQFF
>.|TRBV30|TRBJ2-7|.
TGTGCCTGGAGCCCGGGGGTCCCTCCTAACGAGCAGTACTTC
CAWSPGVPPNEQYF
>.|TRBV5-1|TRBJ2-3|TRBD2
TGCGCCAGCAGCCCCCTAGCGGGAGTTACAGATACGCAGTATTTT
CASSPLAGVTDTQYF
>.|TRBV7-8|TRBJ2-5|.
TGTGCCAGCAGCCCAGGGCAAGAGACCCAGTACTTC
CASSPGQETQYF
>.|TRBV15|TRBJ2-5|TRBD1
TGTGCCACCAGCTCCAGTGGCGGACAGGGTGGAGAGACCCAGTACTTC
CATSSSGGQGGETQYF
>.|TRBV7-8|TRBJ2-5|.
TGTGCCAGCAGCTCTTCCCTGACAGGCAAGGAGACCCAGTACTTC
CASSSSLTGKETQYF
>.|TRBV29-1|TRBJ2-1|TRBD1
TGCAGCGTTGATGATGGACAGGGGGCGAATGAGCAGTTCTTC
CSVDDGQGANEQFF
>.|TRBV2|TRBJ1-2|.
TGTGCCAGCAGTGCCAGTGATGGCTACACCTTC
CASSASDGYTF
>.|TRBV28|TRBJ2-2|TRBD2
TGTGCCAGCAGCATACTAGCGGGAGGTTCGACCGGGGAGCTGTTTTTT
CASSILAGGSTGELFF
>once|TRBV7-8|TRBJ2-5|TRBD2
TGTGCATGCGGGCTAGCGGGAGTAGAGACCCAGTACTTC
CACGLAGVETQYF
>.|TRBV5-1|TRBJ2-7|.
TGCGCCAGCAGTTCGATCGGGCAGGGTGCATACGAGCAGTACTTC
CASSSIGQGAYEQYF
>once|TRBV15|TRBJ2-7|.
TGTGCCACCAGCAGAGGCGGCGTTCCCTACGAGCAGTACTTC
CATSRGGVPYEQYF
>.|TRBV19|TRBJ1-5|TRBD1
TGTGCCAGCAGTTTTCGTCCCGGACAGGGGGCGCGGCAGCCCCAGCATTTT
CASSFRPGQGARQPQHF
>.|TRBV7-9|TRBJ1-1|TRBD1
TGTGCCAGCCAATGGGGGACAGGGGGAGTGTACACTGAAGCTTTCTTT
CASQWGTGGVYTEAFF
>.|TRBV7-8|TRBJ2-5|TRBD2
TGTGCCAGCAGTCAAGGACTAGCGGGGGGACAAGAGACCCAGTACTTC
CASSQGLAGGQETQYF
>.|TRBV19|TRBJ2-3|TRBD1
TGTGCCAGCATCCCGGGACAGCACACAGATACGCAGTATTTT
CASIPGQHTDTQYF